This T cell receptor (beta chain) was captured in a study of T cells in women clearing cervical HPV infection (dated by TCRdb to 2017 to 2018). With regard to the full study: The cases were approximately 23 women with histologically confirmed HPV16-related CIN3 or worse, and 2 of those women had invasive cancers. The controls were around 26 women whose single incident HPV16 infection cleared within 12 months with no development of precancer or cancer. Blood from cases was collected at the visit where the lesion was first found, while blood from controls was collected once the infection could no longer be detected. Among cases, blood sampling occurred a median of about 150 days after lesion detection, with an interquartile range of roughly 90 to 200 days. HLA typing was available for only a few women, so HLA type could not be excluded as a confounder. Nested within Costa Rica's Guanacaste HPV Natural History Study, an exploratory proof-of-principle case-control study compared TCR repertoires across cervical HPV16 outcomes. Cases and controls were matched on year of sample collection and on age within five years. Cases had a median age of 34 years and controls had a median age of about 41, with no significant differences in baseline characteristics. In the parent cohort, 8,500 to 12,000 women aged 18 or older were enrolled in Guanacaste, Costa Rica, during about 1992 to 1994 and were followed for 6 to 7 years. Five blinded duplicates per group were added as quality controls, giving about 60 samples: approximately 50 participants and roughly ten replicates.

Using the immunoSEQ assay, multiplex PCR amplified TCR beta CDR3 regions from an average of approximately 1,200 ng of genomic DNA per sample. The assay corrected primer bias using a complete synthetic TCR repertoire to establish an amplification baseline. The amplicons were sequenced using the Illumina platform. In the paper's pipeline: Sequences were error-corrected by clustering with frequency ratios and a modified nearest-neighbor algorithm, then analyzed in the immunoSEQ Analyzer with IMGT gene definitions. At each rarefaction depth, TCR richness and evenness were averaged over 20 rarefaction repeats, and samples with fewer sequences than the depth were excluded. V, D and J gene relative abundances were compared between groups with Wilcoxon rank sum tests, applying FDR correction. In the blinded duplicates, the intraclass correlation was about 96% for TCR richness and averaged 76.4% across 66 gene segments. In TCRdb, the immuneACCESS table is reduced to in-frame sequences with V and J assigned. These tables do not hold every clone; where another copy was compared, an unresolved V gene accounts for under half, and the others remain unexplained. The V and J calls and clone size come from that table; D and trimming were worked out from the DNA. The sample's own table lists about 46,000 clones. The leading ten clones occupy 35% of the sample.

Every participant had a single incident cervical HPV16 infection, and women with prevalent HPV16 infections were excluded. Cervical HPV DNA was detected with MY09/MY11 PCR, and genotyping was done by dot-blot hybridization. More than 14 mL of heparinized blood was centrifuged, after which the buffy coat was aliquoted, frozen at -30 degrees C, and then stored at -80 degrees C. Genomic DNA was extracted from buffy coat specimens using QIAGEN kits. Counted from cysteine to phenylalanine, this CDR3 has 14 amino acids. Only the CDR3 bases that were read are kept: 33 of them, in frame from base 1. From a lookup of the germline V gene (reference sequence), CDR1 and CDR2 are GTSNPN and SVGIG. With respect to this clone: Its antigen remains unidentified. The missing CDR3 end, 3 residues past where the read stops, is filled in from the germline J gene.

Points the paper makes about the study in general: Because of the cross-sectional design, the study could not determine whether the associations came before infection or resulted from infection, and neither effector/memory subsets nor HPV-specific T cells were isolated. Cases were distinguished from controls with an estimated AUC of around 0.85 by random forest classifiers combining richness and V gene abundances. Because the number of T cells in each sample was unknown, differences in richness could reflect differing T-cell content rather than repertoire biology. Across sequencing depths, CIN3+ cases showed significantly higher TCR repertoire richness than controls, but evenness did not differ between the groups. TRBV6-7 relative abundance was lower in cases than in controls (about 0.099% versus 0.17%; Bonferroni P = 0.0008).

This receptor was obtained from a woman between 18 and 75 years old with a cervical HPV16 infection that either progressed to CIN3+ or cleared (not recorded which). The sequencing sample was made of blood buffy coat. The V and J genes are TRBV30 and TRBJ2-3, and 10 bases in between align with TRBD1. The encoded CDR3 is CAWAGTGDNQPQYF. CDR3 DNA (partial): TGTGCCTGGGCCGGGACAGGGGATAATCAGCCG.